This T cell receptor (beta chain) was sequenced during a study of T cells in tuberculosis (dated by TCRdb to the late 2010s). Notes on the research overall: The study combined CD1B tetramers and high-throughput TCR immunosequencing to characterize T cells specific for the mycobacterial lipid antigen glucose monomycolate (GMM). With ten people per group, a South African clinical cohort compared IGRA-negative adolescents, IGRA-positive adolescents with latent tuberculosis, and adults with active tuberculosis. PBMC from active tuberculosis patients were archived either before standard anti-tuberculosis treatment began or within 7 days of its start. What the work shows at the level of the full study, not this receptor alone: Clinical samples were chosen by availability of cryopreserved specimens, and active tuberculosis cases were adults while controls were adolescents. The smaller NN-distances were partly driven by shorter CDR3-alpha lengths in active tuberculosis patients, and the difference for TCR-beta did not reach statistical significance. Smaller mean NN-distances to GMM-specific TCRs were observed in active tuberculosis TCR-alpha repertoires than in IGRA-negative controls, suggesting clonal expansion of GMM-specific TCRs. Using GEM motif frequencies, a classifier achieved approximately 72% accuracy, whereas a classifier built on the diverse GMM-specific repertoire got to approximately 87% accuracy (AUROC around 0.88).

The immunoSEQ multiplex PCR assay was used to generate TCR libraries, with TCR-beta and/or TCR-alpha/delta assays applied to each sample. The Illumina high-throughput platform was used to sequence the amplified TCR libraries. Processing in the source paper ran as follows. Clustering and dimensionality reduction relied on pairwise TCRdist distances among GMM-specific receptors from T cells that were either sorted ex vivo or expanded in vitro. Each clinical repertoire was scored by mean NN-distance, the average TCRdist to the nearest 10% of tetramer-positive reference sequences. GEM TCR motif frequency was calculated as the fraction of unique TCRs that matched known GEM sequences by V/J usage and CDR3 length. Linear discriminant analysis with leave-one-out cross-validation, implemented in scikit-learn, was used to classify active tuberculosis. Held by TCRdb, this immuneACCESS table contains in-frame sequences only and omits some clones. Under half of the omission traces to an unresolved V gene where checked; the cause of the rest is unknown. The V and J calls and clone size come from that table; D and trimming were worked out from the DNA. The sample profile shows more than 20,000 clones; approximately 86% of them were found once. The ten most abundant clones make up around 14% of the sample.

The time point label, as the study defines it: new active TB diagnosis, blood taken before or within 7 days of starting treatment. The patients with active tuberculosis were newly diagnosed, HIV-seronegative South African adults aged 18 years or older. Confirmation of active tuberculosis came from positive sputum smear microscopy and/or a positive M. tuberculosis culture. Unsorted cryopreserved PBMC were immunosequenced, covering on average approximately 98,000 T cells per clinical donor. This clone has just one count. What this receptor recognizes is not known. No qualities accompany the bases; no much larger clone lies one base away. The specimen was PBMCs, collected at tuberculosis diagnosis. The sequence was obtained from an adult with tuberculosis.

The nucleotide sequence reads as follows: TGTGCCAGTAGAGCCAGCGGGATGATCCTAGCCAAAAACATTCAGTACTTC. Its coded protein is CASRASGMILAKNIQYF. The chain links TRBV19 with TRBJ2-4, and TRBD2 aligns with 7 junction nucleotides. Counted from cysteine to phenylalanine, this CDR3 has 17 amino acids. Left in the record is the CDR3 DNA by itself, 51 bases read in frame from the first base. From a lookup of the germline V gene (reference sequence), CDR1 and CDR2 are LNHDA and SQIVND. Clipping removes 6 bases from V and 0 bases from J, with 11 as the unmatched junction base count.